This T cell receptor (beta chain) was sequenced during a study of cytomegalovirus exposure and HLA in healthy donors. Background on the study: Around 200 million T cells yielded 100 million or so unique TCR beta sequences, as an earlier analysis found.

Unmatched junction bases numbered 7, after V lost 1 base and J lost 3 bases. Germline CDR1 SGHDN, CDR2 FVKESK. The CDR3 runs 17 residues. PCR used 60 Vbeta primers and 13 Jbeta primers. Measured with immunoSEQ multiplex PCR; TCRdb has only the in-frame clones, and not every one. The sample contains more than 95,000 clones, about four fifths of which appear only once. Sample: PBMCs. The chain uses TRBV14 and TRBJ2-1; 9 bases are shared with TRBD2. The sequence derives from a middle-aged woman in good health and CMV-seropositive. The CDR3 coding sequence is TGTGCCAGCAGCCAAGTAAGCGGGAGGACCCTCTACAATGAGCAGTTCTTC. Protein sequence: CASSQVSGRTLYNEQFF. The full variable domain, in which reference TRBV14 and TRBJ2-1 provide the parts outside the CDR3, is EAGVTQFPSHSVIEKGQTVTLRCDPISGHDNLYWYRRVMGKEIKFLLHFVKESKQDESGMPNNRFLAERTGGTYSTLKVQPAELEDSGVYFCASSQVSGRTLYNEQFFGPGTRLTVL.